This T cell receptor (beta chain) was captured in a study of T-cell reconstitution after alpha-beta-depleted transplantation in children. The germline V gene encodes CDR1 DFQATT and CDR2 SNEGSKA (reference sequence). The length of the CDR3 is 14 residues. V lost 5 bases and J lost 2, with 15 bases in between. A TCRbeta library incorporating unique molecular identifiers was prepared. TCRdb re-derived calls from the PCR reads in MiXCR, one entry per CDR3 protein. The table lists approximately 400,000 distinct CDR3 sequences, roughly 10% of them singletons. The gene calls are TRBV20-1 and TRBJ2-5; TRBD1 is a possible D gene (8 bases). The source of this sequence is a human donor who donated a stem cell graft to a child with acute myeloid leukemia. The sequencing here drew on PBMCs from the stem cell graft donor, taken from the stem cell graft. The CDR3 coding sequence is TGCAGTGCTTACGGACAGGGACTACAAGAGACCCAGTACTTC. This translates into CSAYGQGLQETQYF.